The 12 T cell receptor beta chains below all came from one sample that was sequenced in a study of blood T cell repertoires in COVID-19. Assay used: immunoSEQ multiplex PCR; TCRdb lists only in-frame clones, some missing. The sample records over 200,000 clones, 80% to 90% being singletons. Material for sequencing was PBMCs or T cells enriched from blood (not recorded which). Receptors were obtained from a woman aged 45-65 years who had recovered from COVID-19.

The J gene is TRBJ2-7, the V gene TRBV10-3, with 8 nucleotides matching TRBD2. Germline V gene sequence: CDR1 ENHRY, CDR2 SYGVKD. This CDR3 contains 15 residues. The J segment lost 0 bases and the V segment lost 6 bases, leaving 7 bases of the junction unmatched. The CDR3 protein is CAISGGAASSYEQYF. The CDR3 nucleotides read TGTGCCATCAGCGGGGGGGCTGCCAGCTCCTACGAGCAGTACTTC.

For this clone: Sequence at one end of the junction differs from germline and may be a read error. The CDR3 is CAISESMSQGVNF. The DNA of the CDR3 is TGTGCCATCAGTGAGTCGATGTCGCAGGGGGTAAACTTC. V is TRBV10-3 and J is TRBJ2-7; TRBD1 matches 7 bases. The CDR3 is 13 residues long. Germline lookup yields CDR1 ENHRY and CDR2 SYGVKD.

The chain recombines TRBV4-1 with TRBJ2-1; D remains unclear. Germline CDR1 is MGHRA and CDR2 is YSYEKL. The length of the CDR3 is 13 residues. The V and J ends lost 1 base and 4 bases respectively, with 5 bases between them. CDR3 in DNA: TGCGCCAGCAGCCAAGGCACTTACAATGAGCAGTTCTTC. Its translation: CASSQGTYNEQFF.

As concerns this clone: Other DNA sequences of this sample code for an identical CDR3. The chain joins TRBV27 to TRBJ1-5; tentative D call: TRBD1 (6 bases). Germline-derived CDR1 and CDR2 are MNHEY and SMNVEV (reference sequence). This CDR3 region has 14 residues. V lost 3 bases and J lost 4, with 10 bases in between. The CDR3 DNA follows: TGTGCCAGCAGTTTGGGACAAGGTAATCAGCCCCAGCATTTT. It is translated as CASSLGQGNQPQHF.

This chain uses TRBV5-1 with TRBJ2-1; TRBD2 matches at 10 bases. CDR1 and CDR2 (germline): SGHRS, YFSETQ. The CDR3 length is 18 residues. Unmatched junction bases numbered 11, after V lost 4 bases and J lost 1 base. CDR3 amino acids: CASSVGFQREGSYNEQFF. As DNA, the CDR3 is TGCGCCAGCAGCGTTGGATTCCAGCGGGAGGGTTCCTACAATGAGCAGTTCTTC.

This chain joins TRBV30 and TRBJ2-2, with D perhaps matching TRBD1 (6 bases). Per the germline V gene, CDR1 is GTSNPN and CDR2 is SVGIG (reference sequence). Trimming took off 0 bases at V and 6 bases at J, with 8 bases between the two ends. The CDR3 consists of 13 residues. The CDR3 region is CAWSVTGSGELFF. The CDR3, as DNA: TGTGCCTGGAGTGTCACAGGGTCCGGGGAGCTGTTTTTT.

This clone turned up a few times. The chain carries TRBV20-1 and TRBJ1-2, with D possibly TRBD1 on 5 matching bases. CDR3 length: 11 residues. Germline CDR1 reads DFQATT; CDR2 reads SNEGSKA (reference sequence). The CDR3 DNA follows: TGCGGAACAGGCGGCCCCTATGGCTACACCTTC. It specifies CGTGGPYGYTF.

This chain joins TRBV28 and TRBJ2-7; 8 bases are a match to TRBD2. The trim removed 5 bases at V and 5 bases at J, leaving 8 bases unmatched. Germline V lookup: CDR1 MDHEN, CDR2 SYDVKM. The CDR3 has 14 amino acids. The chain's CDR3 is CASSRRGGKDEQYF. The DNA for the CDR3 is TGTGCCAGCAGTCGTCGGGGGGGGAAGGACGAGCAGTACTTC.

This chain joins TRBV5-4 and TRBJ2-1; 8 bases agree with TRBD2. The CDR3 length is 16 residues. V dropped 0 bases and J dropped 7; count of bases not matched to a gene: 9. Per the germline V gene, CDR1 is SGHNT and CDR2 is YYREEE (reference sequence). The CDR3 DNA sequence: TGTGCCAGCAGCTTGGATTCCGGGAGGGCCAGAAATGAGCAGTTCTTC. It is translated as CASSLDSGRARNEQFF.

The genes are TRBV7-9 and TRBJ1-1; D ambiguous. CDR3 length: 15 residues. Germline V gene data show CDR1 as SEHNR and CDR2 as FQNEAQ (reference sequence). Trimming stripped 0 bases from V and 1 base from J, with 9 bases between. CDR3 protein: CASSLARAENTEAFF. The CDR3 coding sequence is TGTGCCAGCAGCTTAGCGCGGGCGGAGAACACTGAAGCTTTCTTT.

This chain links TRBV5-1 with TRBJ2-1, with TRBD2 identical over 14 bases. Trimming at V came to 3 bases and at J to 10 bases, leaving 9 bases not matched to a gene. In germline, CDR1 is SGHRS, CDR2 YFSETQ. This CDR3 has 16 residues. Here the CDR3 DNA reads TGCGCCAGCAGCTCGCCGGGACTAGCGGGAGCAGGGGAGCAGTTCTTC. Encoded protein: CASSSPGLAGAGEQFF.

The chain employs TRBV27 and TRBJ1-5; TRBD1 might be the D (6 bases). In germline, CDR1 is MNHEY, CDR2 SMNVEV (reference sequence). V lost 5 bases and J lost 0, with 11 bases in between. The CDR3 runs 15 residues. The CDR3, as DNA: TGTGCCAGCAGTCGCAACAGGGATAGCAATCAGCCCCAGCATTTT. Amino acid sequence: CASSRNRDSNQPQHF.